The 27 T cell receptor beta chains below come from one sample, sequenced in a study of Tregs in tolerant kidney transplant recipients. Assay: immunoSEQ multiplex PCR; the TCRdb copy retains only in-frame clones and omits some. The sample has about 83,000 clones; more than 95% are singletons. The sample consisted of CD4+ T cells from blood, taken before the transplant. All receptors derive from a human donor who received a combined kidney and bone marrow transplant.

The rearrangement joins TRBV12-5 to TRBJ2-3; D unclear. This CDR3 contains 13 residues. With 5 bases removed from V and 4 bases from J, the gap between germline ends came to 10 bases. In germline, CDR1 is LGHNT, CDR2 FRNRAP. The CDR3 protein is CASGRSGADTQYF. In nucleotides, the CDR3 is TGTGCTAGTGGTAGATCAGGCGCAGATACGCAGTATTTT.

A single count supports this clone. The V call is TRBV4-2, the J call TRBJ2-5; TRBD1 matches 11 bases. This CDR3 is built from 15 residues. The ends lost 8 bases at V and 3 bases at J; junction bases unmatched: 8. The germline CDR1 and CDR2 sequences are LGHNA and YNFKEQ. CDR3 residues: CASCRTGGSEETQYF. The CDR3 nucleotides read TGTGCCAGCTGTCGGACAGGGGGCTCGGAAGAGACCCAGTACTTC.

The sample holds one count of this clone. The chain is built from TRBV19 and TRBJ1-1; weak D call: TRBD1 (6 bases). This CDR3 region has 15 residues. Trimming removed 1 base from V and 3 bases from J, with 12 bases in between. Germline V gene sequence: CDR1 LNHDA, CDR2 SQIVND (reference sequence). The CDR3 DNA sequence: TGTGCCAGTAGTATAGTCTTGACAGGCGACACTGAAGCTTTCTTT. Its protein is CASSIVLTGDTEAFF.

The chain couples TRBV5-5 to TRBJ1-1; D is perhaps TRBD1 (5 bases). Per germline, CDR1 SGHKS and CDR2 YYEKEE (reference sequence). V dropped 0 bases and J dropped 5 bases, with 11 bases sitting between them. The CDR3 is 14 residues long. CDR3 sequence: CASSLAPGSTEAFF. CDR3 in DNA: TGTGCCAGCAGCTTGGCCCCAGGGTCGACTGAAGCTTTCTTT. The whole variable domain, filled in from reference TRBV5-5 and TRBJ1-1, reads DAGVTQSPTHLIKTRGQQVTLRCSPISGHKSVSWYQQVLGQGPQFIFQYYEKEERGRGNFPDRFSARQFPNYSSELNVNALLLGDSALYLCASSLAPGSTEAFFGQGTRLTVV.

This clone occurred once. The chain carries TRBV5-1 and TRBJ2-7; the D is unclear. V dropped 4 bases and J dropped 0 bases, with 11 bases sitting between them. This CDR3 region has 14 residues. Germline V CDR1 and CDR2: SGHRS, YFSETQ. CDR3 in amino acids: CASSSRSNSYEQYF. In DNA, the CDR3 is TGCGCCAGCAGCAGCAGGTCCAACTCCTACGAGCAGTACTTC.

The rearrangement joins TRBV10-3 to TRBJ2-1, with D possibly matching TRBD2 (6 bases). CDR1 and CDR2 from the germline V gene are ENHRY and SYGVKD. This CDR3 spans 14 amino acids. Trimming cost V 6 bases and J 5 bases, with 14 bases left between them. The CDR3, as DNA: TGTGCCATCAGCCCGGGTAGGGAGGACAATGAGCAGTTCTTC. Its translation is CAISPGREDNEQFF.

This clone was seen only once. The chain uses TRBV30 and TRBJ1-3; 8 bases are shared with TRBD1. This CDR3 comprises 15 residues. CDR1 is GTSNPN and CDR2 is SVGIG in the germline V gene (reference sequence). V lost 1 base to trimming and J lost 2 bases; unmatched junction nucleotides: 4. The CDR3 DNA reads TGTGCCTGGAGTGGGACAGGGAAGACTGGAAACACCATATATTTT. Its translation: CAWSGTGKTGNTIYF.

The V and J genes are TRBV2 and TRBJ2-7; D is possibly TRBD1 (6 bases). CDR1 and CDR2 from the germline V gene are SNHLY and FYNNEI. Trimming removed 1 base from V and 3 bases from J, with 10 bases in between. This CDR3 is built from 14 residues. CDR3 bases: TGTGCCAGCAGTGAAGGAGCAGGGGACTACGAGCAGTACTTC. This translates into CASSEGAGDYEQYF.

The DNA of the CDR3 is TGTGCCAGCAGCCCTGACAGTTTGAATCAGCCCCAGCATTTT. Its protein is CASSPDSLNQPQHF. The rearrangement joins TRBV7-8 to TRBJ1-5, with a weak D call TRBD1 (5 bases). This CDR3 is built from 14 residues. V gave up 5 bases and J gave up 4 bases, with 12 bases separating them. CDR1 and CDR2 from the germline V gene are SGHVS and FQNEAQ.

A single count supports this clone. The J gene is TRBJ1-2, the V gene TRBV5-1; maybe TRBD1 (5 bases). This CDR3 contains 15 residues. Trimming removed 3 bases at V and 0 bases at J, with 12 bases between. Germline lookup yields CDR1 SGHRS and CDR2 YFSETQ. For the CDR3, the DNA is TGCGCCAGCAGCTCTATTGGGGCAGCTAACTATGGCTACACCTTC. As protein: CASSSIGAANYGYTF. The whole variable domain, filled in from reference TRBV5-1 and TRBJ1-2, reads KAGVTQTPRYLIKTRGQQVTLSCSPISGHRSVSWYQQTPGQGLQFLFEYFSETQRNKGNFPGRFSGRQFSNSRSEMNVSTLELGDSALYLCASSSIGAANYGYTFGSGTRLTVV.

This clone was recorded once. The rearrangement joins TRBV11-2 to TRBJ2-5; D possibly corresponds to TRBD2 (5 bases). This CDR3 has 15 amino acids. Germline CDR1 reads SGHAT; CDR2 reads FQNNGV. Trimming shortened V by 6 bases and J by 2 bases, and 16 bases separated the two germline ends. CDR3 nucleotides: TGTGCCAGCAGTCCAGGAGGACGGTTACAAGAGACCCAGTACTTC. Its translation: CASSPGGRLQETQYF.

The DNA for the CDR3 is TGTGCCAGCAGCCCCCCGGGGGGTAAGGGGTACAATGAGCAGTTCTTC. Translated, it gives CASSPPGGKGYNEQFF. The rearrangement links TRBV11-2 to TRBJ2-1, with TRBD2 identical over 7 bases. The CDR3 has 16 amino acids. V shed 5 bases and J 4 bases; nucleotides not matched to a gene: 11. CDR1 is SGHAT, CDR2 FQNNGV, per germline.

The gene calls are TRBV19 and TRBJ2-1, with 9 bases identical to TRBD2. The CDR3 is 14 amino acids. J was trimmed by 6 bases and V by 6 bases; bases with no gene match: 6. Germline V gene sequence: CDR1 LNHDA, CDR2 SQIVND (reference sequence). Written as DNA, the CDR3 is TGTGCCAGTAGGTTACGACTAGCGGTCAATGAGCAGTTCTTC. The encoded protein is CASRLRLAVNEQFF.

This rearrangement joins TRBV11-1 to TRBJ2-3; D is unclear. CDR1 is SGHAT and CDR2 is FQDESV in the germline V gene (reference sequence). The length of the CDR3 is 12 residues. With 3 bases removed from V and 6 bases from J, the gap between germline ends came to 7 bases. Written as DNA, the CDR3 is TGTGCCAGCAGCTTTTTATCCGATACGCAGTATTTT. Translated, it gives CASSFLSDTQYF.

The genes are TRBV7-2 and TRBJ2-2; D is undetermined. The length of the CDR3 is 15 residues. V was clipped by 7 bases and J by 0 bases, with 12 bases between them. Germline assignment: CDR1 SGHTA and CDR2 FQGNSA. In nucleotides, the CDR3 is TGTGCCAGCAAAAAGGCCAGCGCGAACACCGGGGAGCTGTTTTTT. It specifies CASKKASANTGELFF.

The chain couples TRBV30 to TRBJ2-2, with D possibly matching TRBD1 (5 bases). Between the trimmed V and J ends, which lost 2 bases and 7 bases, there was a span of 14 bases. This CDR3 is built from 14 residues. Germline V lookup: CDR1 GTSNPN, CDR2 SVGIG (reference sequence). Written as DNA, the CDR3 is TGTGCCTGGAGTAAGGACCTGGACATCGGGGAGCTGTTTTTT. It translates to CAWSKDLDIGELFF.

The chain joins TRBV5-4 to TRBJ1-5; TRBD1 might be the D (6 bases). The CDR3 has 15 amino acids. V lost 0 bases to trimming and J lost 0 bases, with 7 bases between them. The germline V gene has CDR1 SGHNT and CDR2 YYREEE (reference sequence). In nucleotides, the CDR3 is TGTGCCAGCAGCTTGGGGACAGATAGCAATCAGCCCCAGCATTTT. Translation: CASSLGTDSNQPQHF.

The V and J genes are TRBV7-2 and TRBJ2-7, with 7 bases matching TRBD2. Germline assignment: CDR1 SGHTA and CDR2 FQGNSA. The V gene end was trimmed by 5 bases and the J gene end by 3 bases; junction bases not matched to a gene: 10. The CDR3 has 15 residues. CDR3 in amino acids: CASSQSGVLGYEQYF. The CDR3 region has the DNA TGTGCCAGCAGCCAGAGCGGGGTCCTAGGCTACGAGCAGTACTTC.

The rearrangement links TRBV7-9 to TRBJ2-1; 7 nucleotides agree with TRBD2. Trimming at V came to 5 bases and at J to 3 bases, leaving 7 bases not matched to a gene. Germline V gives CDR1 SEHNR, CDR2 FQNEAQ (reference sequence). The CDR3 contains 15 residues. CDR3 DNA sequence: TGTGCCAGCAGCGTTAGCGGGTGGGTCTACAATGAGCAGTTCTTC. Protein: CASSVSGWVYNEQFF.

The genes are TRBV2 and TRBJ2-1, with TRBD2 matching 11 bases. This CDR3 has 17 amino acids. Losses at the gene ends were 6 bases for V and 4 bases for J; bases not matched to a gene: 11. CDR1 is SNHLY and CDR2 is FYNNEI in the germline V gene. The DNA of the CDR3 is TGTGCCAGCAGGAATAACTTAGCGGGAGGGCCGTACAATGAGCAGTTCTTC. Its protein is CASRNNLAGGPYNEQFF.

V is TRBV4-3 and J is TRBJ1-4, with a weak D call TRBD1 (5 bases). Germline V gene sequence: CDR1 LGHNA, CDR2 YSLEER. This CDR3 region has 15 residues. The germline V and J ends were trimmed by 1 base and 5 bases, with 11 bases remaining between them. CDR3 residues: CASSQGLGGNEKLFF. Here the CDR3 DNA reads TGCGCCAGCAGCCAAGGATTGGGGGGAAATGAAAAACTGTTTTTT.

The chain recombines TRBV15 with TRBJ2-7; maybe TRBD2 (6 bases). This CDR3 is 15 amino acids long. V was cut by 0 bases and J by 0 bases, with 9 bases left in between. Germline CDR1 and CDR2: LNHNV and YYDKDF (reference sequence). CDR3 residues: CATSRELASSYEQYF. The CDR3 DNA follows: TGTGCCACCAGCAGAGAACTAGCCAGCTCCTACGAGCAGTACTTC.

The V call is TRBV19, the J call TRBJ1-1, with no clear D. CDR1 and CDR2 (germline): LNHDA, SQIVND (reference sequence). Trimming shortened V by 4 bases and J by 3 bases, and 15 bases separated the two germline ends. The CDR3 is 15 residues long. The CDR3 spells CASSRGSIEDTEAFF. Here the CDR3 DNA reads TGTGCCAGTAGTAGAGGGTCCATCGAGGACACTGAAGCTTTCTTT. The complete variable domain, with remaining parts taken from reference TRBV19 and TRBJ1-1, reads DGGITQSPKYLFRKEGQNVTLSCEQNLNHDAMYWYRQDPGQGLRLIYYSQIVNDFQKGDIAEGYSVSREKKESFPLTVTSAQKNPTAFYLCASSRGSIEDTEAFFGQGTRLTVV.

The chain has TRBV4-3 and TRBJ2-1, with 7 bases fitting TRBD2. With V trimmed by 0 bases and J by 5 bases, 7 bases remained unmatched. The CDR3 covers 16 residues. Germline V CDR1 and CDR2: LGHNA, YSLEER. CDR3 sequence reads: CASSQDNSRGDNEQFF. DNA of the CDR3: TGCGCCAGCAGCCAAGATAATTCCCGGGGGGACAATGAGCAGTTCTTC.

This clone was found once. This rearrangement joins TRBV7-2 to TRBJ1-5; D might be TRBD1 (6 bases). Trimming pared 3 bases from V and 5 bases from J, leaving 14 bases between. Per the germline V gene, CDR1 is SGHTA and CDR2 is FQGNSA. The CDR3 spans 15 residues. CDR3 bases: TGTGCCAGCAGCTTTACGTCAGGGGCGGATCAGCCCCAGCATTTT. This codes for CASSFTSGADQPQHF.

The gene calls are TRBV15 and TRBJ2-1, with 10 bases lining up with TRBD1. The CDR3 has 16 amino acids. Germline V lookup: CDR1 LNHNV, CDR2 YYDKDF (reference sequence). With V trimmed by 0 bases and J by 6 bases, 5 bases remained unmatched. The CDR3 sequence: CATSRDWDRGRNEQFF. The CDR3 region has the DNA TGTGCCACCAGCAGAGATTGGGACAGGGGTCGCAATGAGCAGTTCTTC.

In this sample, this clone turned up once. V and J are TRBV7-2 and TRBJ2-3, with D perhaps matching TRBD1 (8 bases). Germline loops: CDR1 SGHTA, CDR2 FQGNSA. Between the trimmed V and J ends, which lost 4 bases and 3 bases, there was a span of 11 bases. CDR3 length equals 14 residues. This chain's CDR3 is CASSSQGGTDTQYF. Here the CDR3 DNA reads TGTGCCAGCAGCTCACAGGGGGGGACAGATACGCAGTATTTT. The variable domain in full, completed from reference TRBV7-2 and TRBJ2-3, reads GAGVSQSPSNKVTEKGKDVELRCDPISGHTALYWYRQSLGQGLEFLIYFQGNSAPDKSGLPSDRFSAERTGGSVSTLTIQRTQQEDSAVYLCASSSQGGTDTQYFGPGTRLTVL.